This T cell receptor (beta chain) was sequenced in a study of OX40 agonist ivuxolimab in advanced cancers. Study-wide background: The drug used for patients, ivuxolimab, was an agonistic anti-OX40 (CD134) antibody. The group had a mean age of about 60 years, ranged from 23 to 79, and was roughly 80% male. Study-wide findings and caveats: Clonal expansion in partial responders at 0.1-3.0 mg/kg ranked among the lowest.

The table came from immunoSEQ multiplex PCR; TCRdb's copy has only in-frame clones and leaves some out. The table includes roughly 80,000 clones, 90% detected once. Sampling of blood occurred at baseline, cycle 4 day 1, and cycle 7 day 1. This CDR3 has 15 residues. The ends lost 3 bases at V and 7 bases at J; junction bases unmatched: 3. CDR1 and CDR2 (germline): MNHNS, SASEGT. A note on this clone: Antigen unknown.

V and J are TRBV6-1 and TRBJ2-1; 13 bases are a match to TRBD2. Sample: CD4+ or CD8+ T cells sorted from blood, taken in a trial of the OX40 agonist ivuxolimab. The clonotype comes from an adult with an advanced solid tumor such as melanoma, head and neck, liver or kidney cancer. CDR3 sequence: CASSDGTSGMNEQFF. The CDR3 DNA follows: TGTGCCAGCAGTGACGGGACTAGCGGGATGAATGAGCAGTTCTTC.